This entry lists 13 T cell receptor beta chains sequenced from one sample in a study of blood T cell repertoires in COVID-19. Using immunoSEQ multiplex PCR, the repertoire was profiled, and TCRdb retains in-frame clones only, with some absent. The sample has about 150,000 clones; roughly 80% are singletons. Sequences were obtained from peripheral blood. These receptors came from a woman in her 70s with COVID-19, enrolled during active disease.

Many counts were recorded for this clone. The rearrangement joins TRBV7-2 to TRBJ1-5; D perhaps matches TRBD1 (5 bases). The CDR3 covers 13 residues. Germline lookup yields CDR1 SGHTA and CDR2 FQGNSA. V lost 4 bases and J 4 bases, leaving 8 bases between the germline ends. The CDR3 region is CASSSDKNQPQHF. The CDR3 DNA reads as TGTGCCAGCAGCTCGGACAAGAATCAGCCCCAGCATTTT.

V usage is TRBV3-1 (or the pseudogene TRBV3-2) and J usage is TRBJ1-5, with TRBD1 as a possible D gene (6 bases). Trimming left V 4 bases short and J 4 bases short, with 17 bases between. CDR3 length: 16 amino acids. The germline CDR1 and CDR2 sequences are LGHDT and YNNKEL (reference sequence). This CDR3 reads CASSRKSGTQNQPQHF. CDR3 bases: TGTGCCAGCAGCCGCAAATCCGGGACACAGAATCAGCCCCAGCATTTT.

The CDR3 loop reads CASSQQSLGYTF. The CDR3 DNA is TGTGCCAGCAGCCAACAGTCGCTCGGCTACACCTTC. The chain recombines TRBV3-1 (or the pseudogene TRBV3-2) with TRBJ1-2, with no clear D. Looked up from germline, CDR1 is LGHDT and CDR2 is YNNKEL (reference sequence). The germline V and J ends were trimmed by 2 bases and 8 bases, with 9 bases remaining between them. CDR3 length: 12 amino acids.

The V call is TRBV2, the J call TRBJ1-5; TRBD1 might be the D (6 bases). Germline V gene lookup returns CDR1 SNHLY and CDR2 FYNNEI. Trimming removed 2 bases at V and 4 bases at J, with 15 bases between. The CDR3 has 16 residues. The CDR3 nucleotides read TGTGCCAGCAGTGAATTCGGTGGACAGCCAAATCAGCCCCAGCATTTT. Translating it yields CASSEFGGQPNQPQHF.

Worth noting for this clone: The junction does not match germline at one end; this may be a read error. This chain links TRBV7-9 with TRBJ1-2, with a tentative D call TRBD1 (6 bases). In germline, CDR1 is SEHNR, CDR2 FQNEAQ (reference sequence). The CDR3 has 12 amino acids. CDR3 sequence reads: CASSEGQSAGAF. Written as DNA, the CDR3 is TGTGCCAGCAGCGAGGGACAATCCGCTGGCGCATTC. Combining the CDR3 with reference TRBV7-9 and TRBJ1-2 gives the whole variable domain DTGVSQNPRHKITKRGQNVTFRCDPISEHNRLYWYRQTLGQGPEFLTYFQNEAQLEKSRLLSDRFSAERPKGSFSTLEIQRTEQGDSAMYLCASSEGQSAGAFGSGTRLTVV.

This clone showed up just a few times. The rearrangement links TRBV6-2 or TRBV6-3 to TRBJ2-5; a possible D gene is TRBD2 (7 bases). Trimming took off 4 bases at V and 4 bases at J, with 25 bases between the two ends. The CDR3 extends over 18 amino acids. Germline V lookup: CDR1 MNHEY, CDR2 SVGEGT. Written as DNA, the CDR3 is TGTGCCAGCAGTTGGGGCACCCGGGGGGCAAAGGGAAGAGAGACCCAGTACTTC. The encoded protein is CASSWGTRGAKGRETQYF.

The chain joins TRBV15 to TRBJ1-4; D unclear. Germline lookup yields CDR1 LNHNV and CDR2 YYDKDF (reference sequence). Trimming took 3 bases from V and 0 from J, leaving 5 bases between them. The CDR3 has 14 residues. The CDR3 nucleotides read TGTGCCACCAGCAGGGAGTCAACTAATGAAAAACTGTTTTTT. Its protein is CATSRESTNEKLFF.

The genes are TRBV19 and TRBJ1-5, with D possibly TRBD1 on 5 matching bases. Germline V CDR1 and CDR2: LNHDA, SQIVND (reference sequence). Between the trimmed V and J ends, which lost 4 bases and 5 bases, there was a span of 15 bases. The CDR3 consists of 15 residues. CDR3 loop: CASSKNPDSYQPQHF. The CDR3 DNA sequence: TGTGCCAGTAGTAAGAACCCCGACAGTTATCAGCCCCAGCATTTT.

This chain connects TRBV7-3 to TRBJ2-3; D perhaps matches TRBD2 (7 bases). Germline loops: CDR1 SGHTA, CDR2 FQGTGA. V was pared by 5 bases and J by 2 bases, with 20 bases between. The CDR3 loop spans 17 amino acids. In nucleotides, the CDR3 is TGTGCCAGCAGCGCTTCGGGGGCAGCGGGGTTCACAGATACGCAGTATTTT. Translated: CASSASGAAGFTDTQYF.

The CDR3 DNA is TGTGCCAGCAGCGCTCCAGGGGGCGGGGGTTCTTATGGCTACACCTTC. Residues: CASSAPGGGGSYGYTF. The J gene is TRBJ1-2, the V gene TRBV4-2; 8 bases line up with TRBD1. The CDR3 has 16 residues. The V gene's germline CDR1 is LGHNA and CDR2 YNFKEQ. With 5 bases clipped from V and 5 bases from J, the junction kept 13 bases outside the gene matches.

This clone was found a few times. The chain uses TRBV29-1 and TRBJ2-3; 10 positions match TRBD1. V trimming: 7 bases; J trimming: 3 bases; junction bases outside the gene matches: 7. The CDR3 consists of 14 residues. Germline V CDR1 and CDR2: SQVTM, ANQGSEA. The CDR3 loop is CSARQGARTDTQYF. The CDR3 DNA is TGCAGCGCACGACAGGGGGCCAGGACAGATACGCAGTATTTT.

This rearrangement joins TRBV4-1 to TRBJ1-5, with D hard to call. The V end lost 1 base, the J end lost 7 bases, and 11 bases lay between the germline ends. The CDR3 has 14 amino acids. Germline CDR1 and CDR2: MGHRA and YSYEKL. The CDR3 region is CASSQGFGGQPQHF. The CDR3 bases are TGCGCCAGCAGCCAAGGATTCGGAGGCCAGCCCCAGCATTTT.

The chain recombines TRBV11-2 with TRBJ2-3; the match to TRBD2 covers 13 bases. In germline, CDR1 is SGHAT, CDR2 FQNNGV. The CDR3 length is 19 residues. With 5 bases clipped from V and 0 bases from J, the junction kept 11 bases outside the gene matches. CDR3 DNA sequence: TGTGCCAGCAGCCTTCCTACTAGCGGGGGGGCGGGTAGCACAGATACGCAGTATTTT. Protein sequence: CASSLPTSGGAGSTDTQYF.